This entry lists 20 T cell receptor beta chains sequenced from one sample in a study of blood T cell repertoires in COVID-19. Some clones are missing from TCRdb's copy, which holds only in-frame ones; the method was immunoSEQ multiplex PCR. The sample carries some 38,000 clones, around 80% recorded once. The sequenced sample was peripheral blood. These receptors came from a man aged 65 to 79 with acute or convalescent COVID-19.

V is TRBV19 and J is TRBJ2-2; TRBD2 matches 15 bases. Unmatched junction bases numbered 12, after V lost 4 bases and J lost 0 bases. The CDR3 totals 21 residues. Germline CDR1 and CDR2: LNHDA and SQIVND (reference sequence). The CDR3 coding sequence is TGTGCCAGTAGTACAACACAAACGGGACTAGCGGGAGGCACGAACACCGGGGAGCTGTTTTTT. It codes for CASSTTQTGLAGGTNTGELFF. Filled out from reference TRBV19 and TRBJ2-2, the complete variable domain reads DGGITQSPKYLFRKEGQNVTLSCEQNLNHDAMYWYRQDPGQGLRLIYYSQIVNDFQKGDIAEGYSVSREKKESFPLTVTSAQKNPTAFYLCASSTTQTGLAGGTNTGELFFGEGSRLTVL.

The J gene is TRBJ1-5, the V gene TRBV27, with D uncertain. V was shortened by 3 bases and J by 4 bases, with 4 bases between the two germline ends. In germline, CDR1 is MNHEY, CDR2 SMNVEV (reference sequence). This CDR3 comprises 12 residues. The CDR3: CASSFRNQPQHF. DNA for the CDR3: TGTGCCAGCAGTTTCAGGAATCAGCCCCAGCATTTT.

Of note for this clone: A read error may account for a junction end that differs from germline. The chain links TRBV12-5 to TRBJ1-3; weak D call: TRBD1 (5 bases). The germline CDR1 and CDR2 sequences are LGHNT and FRNRAP. This CDR3 spans 19 amino acids. As DNA, the CDR3 is TGTGCTAGTGGTTTGGATTCGTTGGGTCGCCGACGTAGGGGAAACACTATATATTTT. Protein sequence: CASGLDSLGRRRRGNTIYF.

The V and J genes are TRBV29-1 and TRBJ2-1; 12 bases fit TRBD1. This CDR3 is built from 13 residues. Germline CDR1 is SQVTM and CDR2 is ANQGSEA. V was clipped by 7 bases and J by 9 bases; unmatched bases: 7. The CDR3 protein is CSGSGTGGGEQFF. CDR3 nucleotide sequence: TGCAGCGGTTCCGGGACAGGGGGCGGTGAGCAGTTCTTC.

The chain has TRBV7-8 and TRBJ2-5, with TRBD2 matching over 9 bases. From germline, CDR1 is SGHVS and CDR2 FQNEAQ. CDR3 length: 16 residues. The V gene end was trimmed by 5 bases and the J gene end by 1 base; junction bases not matched to a gene: 8. The CDR3 DNA sequence: TGTGCCAGCAGCCAACGGACTAGCGTGACCCAAGAGACCCAGTACTTC. It translates to CASSQRTSVTQETQYF.

This clone was counted a few times. The chain is built from TRBV28 and TRBJ2-7; the match to TRBD1 covers 8 bases. The J segment lost 4 bases and the V segment lost 5 bases, leaving 7 bases of the junction unmatched. Germline CDR1 reads MDHEN; CDR2 reads SYDVKM. The CDR3 consists of 14 residues. This CDR3 is CASSPGTGGYEQYF. In nucleotides, the CDR3 is TGTGCCAGCAGTCCCGGGACAGGTGGTTACGAGCAGTACTTC.

This rearrangement joins TRBV7-9 to TRBJ2-3; D uncertain. The V gene lost 5 bases and the J gene lost 0 bases, with 9 bases spanning the gap. Germline loops: CDR1 SEHNR, CDR2 FQNEAQ (reference sequence). The CDR3 spans 14 residues. The CDR3 protein is CASSESGSTDTQYF. The DNA for the CDR3 is TGTGCCAGCAGCGAGTCAGGCAGCACAGATACGCAGTATTTT.

The V call is TRBV2, the J call TRBJ2-1; 9 bases agree with TRBD1. The CDR3 length is 14 residues. Germline CDR1 reads SNHLY; CDR2 reads FYNNEI. V lost 8 bases to trimming and J lost 3 bases; unmatched junction nucleotides: 5. The CDR3 loop reads CASLRQGGYNEQFF. Written as DNA, the CDR3 is TGTGCCAGCCTAAGACAGGGGGGCTACAATGAGCAGTTCTTC.

This chain links TRBV29-1 with TRBJ2-7, with TRBD2 as a possible D gene (5 bases). The CDR3 runs to 11 residues. The germline CDR1 and CDR2 sequences are SQVTM and ANQGSEA. V was clipped by 4 bases and J by 4 bases, with 8 bases between them. CDR3: CSVGEGYEQYF. CDR3 in DNA: TGCAGCGTTGGTGAGGGTTACGAGCAGTACTTC.

The chain couples TRBV19 to TRBJ1-3; no clear D gene. The germline V gene has CDR1 LNHDA and CDR2 SQIVND (reference sequence). CDR3 length: 15 residues. V dropped 1 base and J dropped 3 bases, with 10 bases sitting between them. Here the CDR3 reads CASSIVGRIGNTIYF. The CDR3 DNA reads as TGTGCCAGTAGTATAGTCGGCAGGATTGGAAACACCATATATTTT.

V gene TRBV2 combines with J gene TRBJ1-1; no firm D call. The germline V gene encodes CDR1 SNHLY and CDR2 FYNNEI. Trimming took off 5 bases at V and 1 base at J, with 11 bases between the two ends. The CDR3 is 14 amino acids. CDR3: CASSSGLKNTEAFF. In nucleotides, the CDR3 is TGTGCCAGCAGTTCTGGACTGAAGAACACTGAAGCTTTCTTT.

This chain connects TRBV28 to TRBJ2-7; possible D gene TRBD1, 6 bases. Germline V CDR1 and CDR2: MDHEN, SYDVKM. The CDR3 extends over 13 amino acids. V lost 8 bases and J 5 bases, leaving 16 bases between the germline ends. This CDR3 reads CASGEQGSHEQYF. CDR3 sequence (DNA): TGTGCCAGCGGAGAACAGGGTTCCCACGAGCAGTACTTC.

The CDR3 nucleotides are TGTGCCAGCAGCCCAGGACAGGGACTGAACACTGAAGCTTTCTTT. Residues: CASSPGQGLNTEAFF. V is TRBV7-9 and J is TRBJ1-1; TRBD1 matches at 8 bases. In germline, CDR1 is SEHNR, CDR2 FQNEAQ (reference sequence). The CDR3 covers 15 residues. V lost 5 bases to trimming and J lost 0 bases; unmatched junction nucleotides: 5.

The chain joins TRBV14 to TRBJ2-4, with D possibly matching TRBD2 (5 bases). The V end was cut by 1 base, the J end by 0 bases, with 10 bases between. This CDR3 has 16 residues. Per the germline V gene, CDR1 is SGHDN and CDR2 is FVKESK. In DNA, the CDR3 is TGTGCCAGCAGCCAAGGGCTAGCAGTAGCCAAAAACATTCAGTACTTC. It encodes CASSQGLAVAKNIQYF.

V gene TRBV3-1 (or the pseudogene TRBV3-2) combines with J gene TRBJ2-5, with 14 nucleotides matching TRBD2. The CDR3 is 16 residues long. The trim removed 5 bases at V and 2 bases at J, leaving 4 bases unmatched. From germline, CDR1 is LGHDT and CDR2 YNNKEL (reference sequence). The CDR3 protein is CASSNGLAGGQETQYF. The CDR3 DNA reads TGTGCCAGCAGCAACGGACTAGCGGGGGGACAAGAGACCCAGTACTTC.

This CDR3 reads CASSLQGAGYNEQFF. For the CDR3, the DNA is TGTGCCAGCAGTTTACAGGGGGCGGGATACAATGAGCAGTTCTTC. This rearrangement joins TRBV27 to TRBJ2-1, with 8 positions matching TRBD1. This CDR3 is 15 amino acids long. Germline V gives CDR1 MNHEY, CDR2 SMNVEV (reference sequence). Trimming cost V 2 bases and J 4 bases; bases outside gene matches: 4.

The J gene is TRBJ1-2, the V gene TRBV2; D not resolved. There are 11 residues in the CDR3. V shed 7 bases and J shed 2 bases, with 5 bases lying between them. Germline V lookup: CDR1 SNHLY, CDR2 FYNNEI. DNA of the CDR3: TGTGCCAGCAAACAGAACTATGGCTACACCTTC. Translated: CASKQNYGYTF.

This clone has just one count. The rearrangement joins TRBV7-8 to TRBJ1-5; 9 bases agree with TRBD1. CDR3 length: 17 amino acids. The V gene's germline CDR1 is SGHVS and CDR2 FQNEAQ. Trimming took 1 base from V and 3 from J; bases not matched to a gene: 7. CDR3 sequence (DNA): TGTGCCAGCAGCTTAGAAGGCACAGGGGGCTCCAATCAGCCCCAGCATTTT. It yields the protein CASSLEGTGGSNQPQHF. Full variable domain (missing parts from reference TRBV7-8 and TRBJ1-5): GAGVSQSPRYKVAKRGQDVALRCDPISGHVSLFWYQQALGQGPEFLTYFQNEAQLDKSGLPSDRFFAERPEGSVSTLKIQRTQQEDSAVYLCASSLEGTGGSNQPQHFGDGTRLSIL.

The gene calls are TRBV5-1 and TRBJ2-3; TRBD1 matches at 9 bases. This CDR3 region has 15 residues. The ends lost 3 bases at V and 2 bases at J; junction bases unmatched: 4. Germline CDR1 SGHRS, CDR2 YFSETQ. CDR3 protein: CASSSRTGATDTQYF. CDR3 DNA: TGCGCCAGCAGCTCCAGGACAGGGGCCACAGATACGCAGTATTTT.

CDR3 coding DNA: TGTGCCAGCAGGTCGAATACAGGGTTCGACGAGCAGTACTTC. Protein product: CASRSNTGFDEQYF. The chain recombines TRBV11-2 with TRBJ2-7; a possible D gene is TRBD1 (6 bases). Germline V lookup: CDR1 SGHAT, CDR2 FQNNGV. The CDR3 totals 14 residues. The V end was cut by 6 bases, the J end by 5 bases, with 17 bases between.